This passage covers 11 T cell receptor beta chains from one sample sequenced in a study of blood T cell repertoires in COVID-19 (dated by TCRdb to 2019 to 2021). The protocol used for the library was the immunoSEQ multiplex PCR assay. The immuneACCESS repertoire file appears here via TCRdb, limited to in-frame rearrangements. These files lack a portion of the clones; in checked studies, under half of the deficit traces to unresolved V genes, and the cause of the others is not known. The sample table records approximately 300,000 clones; around 89% of these occur just once. Roughly 6.7% of the sample lies in the top ten. The sample consisted of peripheral blood. The origin of the receptors is a man younger than 35 who had recovered from COVID-19.

The chain couples TRBV2 to TRBJ1-2; possibly TRBD1 for D (5 bases). The CDR3 is made up of 13 amino acids. The V gene's germline CDR1 is SNHLY and CDR2 FYNNEI. Trimming took 1 base from V and 6 from J, leaving 9 bases between them. The CDR3 sequence: CASSEGPDNGYTF. CDR3 sequence (DNA): TGTGCCAGCAGTGAAGGCCCGGACAATGGCTACACCTTC.

A word on this clone: In the same sample, other DNA sequences code for this CDR3. This chain uses TRBV7-2 with TRBJ2-5; 8 positions match TRBD2. V was clipped by 3 bases and J by 4 bases; unmatched bases: 4. CDR3 length: 14 amino acids. In germline, CDR1 is SGHTA, CDR2 FQGNSA. The CDR3 spells CASSLSGSRETQYF. The CDR3 bases are TGTGCCAGCAGCTTGAGCGGGAGCCGAGAGACCCAGTACTTC. The complete variable domain, with remaining parts taken from reference TRBV7-2 and TRBJ2-5, reads GAGVSQSPSNKVTEKGKDVELRCDPISGHTALYWYRQSLGQGLEFLIYFQGNSAPDKSGLPSDRFSAERTGGSVSTLTIQRTQQEDSAVYLCASSLSGSRETQYFGPGTRLLVL.

This chain joins TRBV11-2 and TRBJ2-7; D is unclear. Germline CDR1 is SGHAT and CDR2 is FQNNGV. CDR3 length: 12 residues. The ends were cut back, 2 bases at V and 4 bases at J, with 6 bases in the middle. CDR3 region: CASSLIKYEQYF. The CDR3 nucleotides are TGTGCCAGCAGCTTAATCAAATACGAGCAGTACTTC.

The chain links TRBV19 to TRBJ1-2; 8 nucleotides agree with TRBD1. The CDR3 covers 13 residues. The ends lost 7 bases at V and 3 bases at J; junction bases unmatched: 4. Germline V gene data show CDR1 as LNHDA and CDR2 as SQIVND (reference sequence). The CDR3 DNA sequence: TGTGCCAGTACCACGACAGGGGACTATGGCTACACCTTC. Amino acids: CASTTTGDYGYTF.

The chain couples TRBV5-4 to TRBJ1-3; tentatively, D is TRBD1 (5 bases). The germline gives CDR1 SGHNT, CDR2 YYREEE (reference sequence). Trimming removed 3 bases from V and 0 bases from J, with 13 bases in between. The CDR3 loop spans 16 amino acids. The CDR3 region has the DNA TGTGCCAGCAGCTCTGGACAAGCCCGCTCTGGAAACACCATATATTTT. Its translation is CASSSGQARSGNTIYF.

The rearrangement uses TRBV4-1 and TRBJ1-5; D not resolved. The germline V gene has CDR1 MGHRA and CDR2 YSYEKL. With 0 bases removed from V and 2 bases from J, the gap between germline ends came to 11 bases. This CDR3 region has 16 residues. The CDR3 loop is CASSQDTDGGNQPQHF. The CDR3 DNA is TGCGCCAGCAGCCAAGATACGGATGGAGGCAATCAGCCCCAGCATTTT.

The chain carries TRBV18 and TRBJ2-7, with 10 bases identical to TRBD1. With 3 bases clipped from V and 5 bases from J, the junction kept 19 bases outside the gene matches. CDR3 length: 19 amino acids. Germline loops: CDR1 KGHSH, CDR2 LQKENI. The CDR3 DNA follows: TGTGCCAGCTCACCCAGAGCGTCTAGTGGGGACAGGGGCTTGAACGAGCAGTACTTC. It encodes CASSPRASSGDRGLNEQYF.

Remarks on this clone: At the DNA level, this CDR3 is encoded by other sequences in the same sample as well. J is TRBJ2-7 and V is TRBV27; possibly TRBD2 for D (5 bases). Germline-derived CDR1 and CDR2 are MNHEY and SMNVEV (reference sequence). Trimming took 0 bases from V and 2 from J, leaving 5 bases between them. The CDR3 sequence is 13 residues long. The CDR3 loop is CASSLSRAYEQYF. The CDR3, as DNA: TGTGCCAGCAGTTTATCGAGGGCCTACGAGCAGTACTTC.

The V call is TRBV6-5, the J call TRBJ1-2; possible D gene TRBD1, 6 bases. The CDR3 runs 14 residues. CDR1 MNHEY and CDR2 SVGAGI come from the germline V gene. Deletions cut 2 bases from V and 8 bases from J, with 15 bases between. The CDR3, as DNA: TGTGCCAGCAGTTACCAGTACAGGGCTCAGGGCTACACCTTC. This translates into CASSYQYRAQGYTF.

The J gene is TRBJ2-3, the V gene TRBV2; maybe TRBD2 (6 bases). The CDR3 consists of 15 residues. Trimming removed 1 base at V and 0 bases at J, with 8 bases between. Per germline, CDR1 SNHLY and CDR2 FYNNEI. This CDR3 is CASSEGGLSTDTQYF. For the CDR3, the DNA is TGTGCCAGCAGTGAAGGGGGACTCAGCACAGATACGCAGTATTTT. Full variable domain (remainder filled in from reference TRBV2 and TRBJ2-3): EPEVTQTPSHQVTQMGQEVILRCVPISNHLYFYWYRQILGQKVEFLVSFYNNEISEKSEIFDDQFSVERPDGSNFTLKIRSTKLEDSAMYFCASSEGGLSTDTQYFGPGTRLTVL.

The chain links TRBV3-1 (or the pseudogene TRBV3-2) to TRBJ2-1; D is perhaps TRBD2 (5 bases). The V gene lost 1 base and the J gene lost 14 bases, with 15 bases spanning the gap. Germline V gene sequence: CDR1 LGHDT, CDR2 YNNKEL (reference sequence). The CDR3 has 13 residues. The CDR3 region has the DNA TGTGCCAGCAGCCAAGGGAGGAGAGAGGTTGAGTTCTTC. Protein product: CASSQGRREVEFF.